These 2 T cell receptor beta chains were sequenced from one sample in a study of blood T cells in healthy people across ages. Combining a sample-barcoded 5' primer with a J-beta primer mix, a second PCR ran for roughly 6 to 11 cycles. TCRdb independently ran MiXCR on the 5' RACE reads; one entry per CDR3 protein. Of a few hundred thousand distinct CDR3 sequences in the sample, roughly half were seen once. The sequenced sample consisted of blood. Every receptor here comes from a man in his sixties in good health.

This chain uses TRBV3-1 with TRBJ2-7, with D unresolved. The CDR3 is 13 residues long. Germline CDR1 LGHDT, CDR2 YNNKEL (reference sequence). V lost 0 bases to trimming and J lost 6 bases, with 9 bases between them. The CDR3 DNA is TGTGCCAGCAGCCAAGATTGGGTCGGCGAGCAGTACTTC. Translated: CASSQDWVGEQYF.

This clonotype has a handful of counts. The gene calls are TRBV6-5 and TRBJ2-7; D unresolved. The CDR3 spans 13 residues. Germline V gene sequence: CDR1 MNHEY, CDR2 SVGAGI. The ends were cut back, 6 bases at V and 7 bases at J, with 16 bases in the middle. The CDR3 reads CASRTDRRGEQYF. As DNA, the CDR3 is TGTGCCAGCAGAACTGACCGCCGCGGTGAGCAGTACTTC.